One and the same sample provided the 11 T cell receptor beta chains below, sequenced in a study of OX40 agonist ivuxolimab in advanced cancers. Repertoires were generated with immunoSEQ multiplex PCR, while TCRdb's copy carries only in-frame clones and drops some. The sample shows under 95,000 clones, 70% to 90% of them seen only once. Sequenced material: CD4+ or CD8+ T cells sorted from blood, taken in a trial of the OX40 agonist ivuxolimab. The receptors were sampled from an adult with an advanced solid tumor such as melanoma, head and neck, liver or kidney cancer.

The gene calls are TRBV2 and TRBJ1-5; TRBD1 matches at 7 bases. Germline V gene lookup returns CDR1 SNHLY and CDR2 FYNNEI. V trimming: 6 bases; J trimming: 5 bases; junction bases outside the gene matches: 4. The CDR3 loop spans 13 amino acids. The CDR3 reads CASRLGQHQPQHF. Written as DNA, the CDR3 is TGTGCCAGCAGACTGGGACAGCATCAGCCCCAGCATTTT.

This chain joins TRBV9 and TRBJ2-5; D is possibly TRBD1 (5 bases). Trimming shortened V by 1 base and J by 5 bases, and 9 bases separated the two germline ends. Germline V lookup: CDR1 SGDLS, CDR2 YYNGEE. This CDR3 is 13 amino acids long. CDR3 bases: TGTGCCAGCAGCGTAAGTGGGGCCGAGACCCAGTACTTC. Protein sequence: CASSVSGAETQYF.

V gene TRBV5-1 combines with J gene TRBJ2-7; tentative D call: TRBD2 (6 bases). Trimming took off 2 bases at V and 3 bases at J, with 12 bases between the two ends. This CDR3 has 14 amino acids. Germline values: CDR1 SGHRS, CDR2 YFSETQ. CDR3 DNA: TGCGCCAGCAGCTTTGGACTGGGACTCTACGAGCAGTACTTC. Protein product: CASSFGLGLYEQYF. The entire variable domain, with the rest obtained from reference TRBV5-1 and TRBJ2-7, is as follows: KAGVTQTPRYLIKTRGQQVTLSCSPISGHRSVSWYQQTPGQGLQFLFEYFSETQRNKGNFPGRFSGRQFSNSRSEMNVSTLELGDSALYLCASSFGLGLYEQYFGPGTRLTVT.

The chain has TRBV5-6 and TRBJ1-2; no firm D call. V lost 0 bases and J lost 0, with 9 bases in between. CDR3 length: 15 amino acids. The germline V gene has CDR1 SGHDT and CDR2 YYEEEE. CDR3 loop: CASSLGRLSNYGYTF. DNA of the CDR3: TGTGCCAGCAGCTTGGGGAGGCTCTCTAACTATGGCTACACCTTC.

The chain has TRBV18 and TRBJ1-5; D remains ambiguous. Trimming took off 5 bases at V and 5 bases at J, with 16 bases between the two ends. CDR1 and CDR2 (germline): KGHSH, LQKENI. The CDR3 covers 15 residues. The DNA of the CDR3 is TGTGCCAGCTCATCTTTGCCCGGACCCGATCAGCCCCAGCATTTT. Translating it yields CASSSLPGPDQPQHF.

The rearrangement joins TRBV5-8 to TRBJ1-6; D ambiguous. The CDR3 has 17 residues. Between the trimmed V and J ends, which lost 3 bases and 5 bases, there was a span of 18 bases. Germline V gene lookup returns CDR1 SGHTS and CDR2 YDEGEE. The CDR3 here is CASSWGRPTLDNSPLHF. For the CDR3, the DNA is TGTGCCAGCAGCTGGGGTCGTCCTACCCTGGATAATTCACCCCTCCACTTT. Full variable domain (rest looked up from reference TRBV5-8 and TRBJ1-6): EAGVTQSPTHLIKTRGQQATLRCSPISGHTSVYWYQQALGLGLQFLLWYDEGEERNRGNFPPRFSGRQFPNYSSELNVNALELEDSALYLCASSWGRPTLDNSPLHFGNGTRLTVT.

The chain uses TRBV18 and TRBJ2-7; 11 positions agree with TRBD1. The CDR3 spans 14 residues. Germline V gives CDR1 KGHSH, CDR2 LQKENI. V gave up 3 bases and J gave up 6 bases; unmatched junction bases: 4. CDR3 region: CASSPGQGVSEQYF. The CDR3 DNA follows: TGTGCCAGCTCACCGGGACAGGGGGTAAGCGAGCAGTACTTC.

This chain connects TRBV6-1 to TRBJ1-5; possibly TRBD1 for D (6 bases). Germline CDR1 is MNHNS and CDR2 is SASEGT. The V and J ends lost 6 bases and 4 bases respectively, with 16 bases between them. The CDR3 contains 15 residues. CDR3 DNA: TGTGCCAGCAGGCAGGGGTCATTACTTAATCAGCCCCAGCATTTT. Residues: CASRQGSLLNQPQHF.

The genes are TRBV6-6 and TRBJ1-2, with 10 nucleotides matching TRBD1. The CDR3 is 13 amino acids. CDR1 is MNHNY, CDR2 SVGAGI, per germline (reference sequence). J gave up 6 bases and V 5 bases, and 3 bases lay outside the gene matches. CDR3 nucleotide sequence: TGTGCCAGCAGTCCGACAGGGGGCGATGGCTACACCTTC. Its protein is CASSPTGGDGYTF.

This chain connects TRBV4-1 to TRBJ1-2; D is uncertain. The CDR3 is 14 residues long. Trimming left V 1 base short and J 4 bases short, with 10 bases between. Germline CDR1 reads MGHRA; CDR2 reads YSYEKL. This CDR3 is CASSQAHRSYGYTF. In nucleotides, the CDR3 is TGCGCCAGCAGCCAAGCGCACAGATCCTATGGCTACACCTTC.

The chain is built from TRBV7-9 and TRBJ1-1; D is unresolved. The CDR3 length is 16 residues. Germline V gene data show CDR1 as SEHNR and CDR2 as FQNEAQ (reference sequence). V lost 7 bases and J 6 bases, leaving 24 bases between the germline ends. CDR3 sequence: CASTSVGQARLAEAFF. CDR3 nucleotide sequence: TGTGCCAGCACCTCCGTAGGGCAGGCACGTCTGGCTGAAGCTTTCTTT. The full variable domain, completed using reference TRBV7-9 and TRBJ1-1, is DTGVSQNPRHKITKRGQNVTFRCDPISEHNRLYWYRQTLGQGPEFLTYFQNEAQLEKSRLLSDRFSAERPKGSFSTLEIQRTEQGDSAMYLCASTSVGQARLAEAFFGQGTRLTVV.